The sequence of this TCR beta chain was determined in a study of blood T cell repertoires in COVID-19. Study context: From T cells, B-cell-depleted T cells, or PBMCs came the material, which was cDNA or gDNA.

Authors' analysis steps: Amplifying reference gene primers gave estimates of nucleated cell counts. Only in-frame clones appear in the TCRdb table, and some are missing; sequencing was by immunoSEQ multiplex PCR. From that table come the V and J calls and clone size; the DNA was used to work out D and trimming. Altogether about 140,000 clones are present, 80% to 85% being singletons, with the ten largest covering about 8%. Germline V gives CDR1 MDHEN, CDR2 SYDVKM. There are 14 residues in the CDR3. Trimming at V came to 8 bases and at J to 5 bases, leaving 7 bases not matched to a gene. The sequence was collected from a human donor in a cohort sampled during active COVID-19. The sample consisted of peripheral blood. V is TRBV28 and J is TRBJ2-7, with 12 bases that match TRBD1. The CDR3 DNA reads TGTGCCAGCGATGTGGGGACAGGGGGCAACGAGCAGTACTTC. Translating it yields CASDVGTGGNEQYF.